This is a list of T cell receptor beta chains from one sample in a study of shared clonotypes between healthy human individuals. The repertoire was sequenced with immunoSEQ multiplex PCR; TCRdb's copy has only in-frame clones and lacks some. Found here are approximately 1,500,000 clones, roughly 96% of them singletons; the top ten hold roughly 1.2%. Sample: naive CD4+ T cells sorted from blood. These receptors all stem from a man aged 30 to 39 in good health. CDR3s leave out the opening cysteine and the closing phenylalanine or tryptophan.

v_gene: TRBV30
CDR3aa: AWSGGTRYEQY

v_gene: TRBV10-1
CDR3aa: ASSALRDVSEQY

v_gene: TRBV4-3
CDR3aa: ASSQASDTQY

v_gene: TRBV7-9
CDR3aa: ASSLGSSGNANTGELF

v_gene: TRBV18
CDR3aa: ASSPSAESSTDTQY

v_gene: TRBV18
CDR3aa: ASSPLEADTQY

v_gene: TRBV9
CDR3aa: ASSANPGLAGGTQY

v_gene: TRBV5-1
CDR3aa: ASSLEGYNQPQH

v_gene: TRBV10-3
CDR3aa: AISPGRGDYEQY

v_gene: TRBV6-1
CDR3aa: ASSELGQVTS

v_gene: TRBV7-2
CDR3aa: ASSLGSTNEKLF

v_gene: TRBV29-1
CDR3aa: SAVWTGAEAF

v_gene: TRBV18
CDR3aa: ASSPVLRATGNTIY

v_gene: TRBV7-9
CDR3aa: ASSLASGSLKTQY

v_gene: TRBV27
CDR3aa: ASTPAKGGGNGELF

v_gene: TRBV4-1
CDR3aa: ASSQDRLGHGTQY

v_gene: TRBV9
CDR3aa: ASSVVVGPHEKLF

v_gene: TRBV5-1
CDR3aa: ASSRVRGAAGANVLT

v_gene: TRBV20-1
CDR3aa: SASLSETQY